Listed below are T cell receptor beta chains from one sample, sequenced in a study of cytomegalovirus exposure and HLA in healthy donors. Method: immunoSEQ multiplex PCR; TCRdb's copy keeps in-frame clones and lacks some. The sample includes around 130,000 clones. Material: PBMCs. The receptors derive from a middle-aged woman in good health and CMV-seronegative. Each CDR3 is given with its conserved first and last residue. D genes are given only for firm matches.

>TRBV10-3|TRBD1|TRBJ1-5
TGTGCCATCAGGGGACAGCCCAATCAGCCCCAGCATTTT
CAIRGQPNQPQHF
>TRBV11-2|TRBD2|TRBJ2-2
TGTGCCAGCAGGCGCTGGGGGCGGGGGGTCTCTGGGGAGCTGTTTTTT
CASRRWGRGVSGELFF
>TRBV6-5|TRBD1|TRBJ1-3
TGTGCCAGCAGTTACACAGGGGACTCTGGAAACACCATATATTTT
CASSYTGDSGNTIYF
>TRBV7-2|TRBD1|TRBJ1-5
TGTGCCAGCAGCCCCCGAGGAGGGGGCGGGAGCAATCAGCCCCAGCATTTT
CASSPRGGGGSNQPQHF
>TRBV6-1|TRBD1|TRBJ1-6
TGTGCCAGCAGTGGTCTACAGGGGGTAAGTTCACCCCTCCACTTT
CASSGLQGVSSPLHF
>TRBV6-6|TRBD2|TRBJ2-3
TGTGCCAGCAGCCCCCCCGGGACTAGGGACGCAGATACGCAGTATTTT
CASSPPGTRDADTQYF
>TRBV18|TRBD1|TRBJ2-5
TGTGCCAGCTCACCTCCCGGGACAGGAGGAGGGGAGACCCAGTACTTC
CASSPPGTGGGETQYF
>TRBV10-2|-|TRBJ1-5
TGCGCCAGCAGTCCCCAAGGGGGATCAGCCCAGCATTTT
CASSPQGGSAQHF
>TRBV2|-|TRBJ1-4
TGTGCCAGCCCGGGCCGGGGGGGGAATGAAAAACTGTTTTTT
CASPGRGGNEKLFF
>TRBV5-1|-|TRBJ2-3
TGCGCCAGCAGCTTGGGACCCCGTAGGGGCAGCACAGATACGCAGTATTTT
CASSLGPRRGSTDTQYF
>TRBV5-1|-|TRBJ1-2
TGCGCCAGCAGCTTGCAGGGGCGTGAAGGCTACACCTTC
CASSLQGREGYTF
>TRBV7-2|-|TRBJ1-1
TGTGCCAGCAGCAGGGGACTTCAGGCGAACACTGAAGCTTTCTTT
CASSRGLQANTEAFF
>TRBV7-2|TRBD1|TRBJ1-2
TGTGCCAGCAGCGCCTGGGACAGCCCCGGCTACACCTTC
CASSAWDSPGYTF
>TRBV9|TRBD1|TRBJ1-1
TGTGCCAGCAGCGTAGGTCGGGGACAGGGGGGAATGAACACTGAAGCTTTCTTT
CASSVGRGQGGMNTEAFF
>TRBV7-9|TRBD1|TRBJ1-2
TGTGCCAGCAGCTTTTTTCAGGGGGACTATGGCTACACCTTC
CASSFFQGDYGYTF
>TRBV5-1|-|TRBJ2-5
TGCGCCAGCAGCTTGGGAGTAGAGACCCAGTACTTC
CASSLGVETQYF
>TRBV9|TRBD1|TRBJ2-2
TGTGCCAGCAGCCCCAGATCCGGGACAGCGAACACCGGGGAGCTGTTTTTT
CASSPRSGTANTGELFF
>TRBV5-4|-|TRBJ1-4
TGTGCCAGCAGCCCCGCGGCTAATGAAAAACTGTTTTTT
CASSPAANEKLFF
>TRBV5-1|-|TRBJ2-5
TGCGCCAGCAGCTTTGGGGGGAAAGAGACCCAGTACTTC
CASSFGGKETQYF
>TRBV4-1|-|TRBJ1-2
TGCGCCAGCAGCCGCCCGTCCGGGGGAGCTAACTATGGCTACACCTTC
CASSRPSGGANYGYTF
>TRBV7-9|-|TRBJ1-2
TGTGCCAGCAGCTTAGAAGTGCGAGGGCACGGCTACACCTTC
CASSLEVRGHGYTF
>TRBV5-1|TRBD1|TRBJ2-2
TGCGCCAGCAGATGGGGACAGAACATCGGGGAGCTGTTTTTT
CASRWGQNIGELFF
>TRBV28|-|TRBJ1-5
TGTGCCAGCACCCTGAGCGGAAGCAATCAGCCCCAGCATTTT
CASTLSGSNQPQHF
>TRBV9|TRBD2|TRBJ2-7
TGTGCCAGCAGCCCCCAGCCCATGACTAGCGGGGGCGAAGAGCAGTACTTC
CASSPQPMTSGGEEQYF
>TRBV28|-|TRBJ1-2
TGTGCCAGCAGTTTAGGTTTGGCAGGGGCACAGTTGACCTTC
CASSLGLAGAQLTF
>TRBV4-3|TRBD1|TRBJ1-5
TGCGCCAGCAGCCAAGCCACAGGGGGAGGACAGCCCCAGCATTTT
CASSQATGGGQPQHF
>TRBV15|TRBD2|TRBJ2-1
TGTGCCACCAGCAGACTAGCGGGGGGCTCCTACAATGAGCAGTTCTTC
CATSRLAGGSYNEQFF
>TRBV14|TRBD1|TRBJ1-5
TGTGCCAGCAGCCAAAGTAAAGGGGGCAGGGAACATAATCAGCCCCAGCATTTT
CASSQSKGGREHNQPQHF
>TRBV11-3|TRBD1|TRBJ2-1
TGTGCCAGCAGCTTATCGACAGGGGGACGGGACAATGAGCAGTTCTTC
CASSLSTGGRDNEQFF
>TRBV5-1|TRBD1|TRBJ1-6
TGCGCCAGCAGCTTGGTCTTCCGGGGGACAGATTCACCCCTCCACTTT
CASSLVFRGTDSPLHF
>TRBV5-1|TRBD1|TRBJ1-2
TGCGCCAGCAGTCTAACAGGGGGGAAATATGGCTACACCTTC
CASSLTGGKYGYTF
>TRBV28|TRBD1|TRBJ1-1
TGTGCCAGCACCGACCCCGGGACAGGGTTGAACACTGAAGCTTTCTTT
CASTDPGTGLNTEAFF
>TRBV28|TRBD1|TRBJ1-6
TGTGCCAGCAGTTCCGGGACAGGGAATTCACCCCTCCACTTT
CASSSGTGNSPLHF
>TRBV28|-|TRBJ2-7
TGTGCCAGCAACCTAGGCGCGACAGGTCCGGGTTACTACGAGCAGTACTTC
CASNLGATGPGYYEQYF
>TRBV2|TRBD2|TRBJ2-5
TGTGCCAGCAGGAGCGGGGGCAGAGAGACCCAGTACTTC
CASRSGGRETQYF